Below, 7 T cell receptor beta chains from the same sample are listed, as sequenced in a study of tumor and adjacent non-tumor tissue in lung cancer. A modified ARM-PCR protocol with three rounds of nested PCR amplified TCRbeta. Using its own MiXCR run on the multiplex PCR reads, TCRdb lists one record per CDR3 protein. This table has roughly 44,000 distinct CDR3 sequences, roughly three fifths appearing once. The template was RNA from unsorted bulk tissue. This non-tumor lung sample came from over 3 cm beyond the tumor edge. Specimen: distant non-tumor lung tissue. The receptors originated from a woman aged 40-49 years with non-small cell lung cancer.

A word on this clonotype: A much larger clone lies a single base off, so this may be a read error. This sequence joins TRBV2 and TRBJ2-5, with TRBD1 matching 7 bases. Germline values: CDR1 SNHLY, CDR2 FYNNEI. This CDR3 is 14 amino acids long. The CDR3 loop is CASIPTGLQETQHF. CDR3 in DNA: TGTGCCAGCATCCCGACAGGGCTCCAAGAGACCCAGCACTTC. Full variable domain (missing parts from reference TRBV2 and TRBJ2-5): EPEVTQTPSHQVTQMGQEVILRCVPISNHLYFYWYRQILGQKVEFLVSFYNNEISEKSEIFDDQFSVERPDGSNFTLKIRSTKLEDSAMYFCASIPTGLQETQHFGPGTRLLVL.

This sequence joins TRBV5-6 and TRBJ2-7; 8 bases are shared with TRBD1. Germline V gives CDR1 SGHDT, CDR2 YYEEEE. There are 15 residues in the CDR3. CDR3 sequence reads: CVSSLWRAGGGEQYF. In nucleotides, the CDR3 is TGTGTTAGCAGCTTGTGGCGGGCAGGGGGCGGCGAGCAGTACTTC.

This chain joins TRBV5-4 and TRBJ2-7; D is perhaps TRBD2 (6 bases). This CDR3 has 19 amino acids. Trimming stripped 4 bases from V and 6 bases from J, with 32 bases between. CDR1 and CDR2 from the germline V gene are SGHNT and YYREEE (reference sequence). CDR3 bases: TGTGCCAGCAGCCTAGATAGAGGAAGGGAGGCGGGACGTTGTTTCGAGCAGTACTTC. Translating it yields CASSLDRGREAGRCFEQYF.

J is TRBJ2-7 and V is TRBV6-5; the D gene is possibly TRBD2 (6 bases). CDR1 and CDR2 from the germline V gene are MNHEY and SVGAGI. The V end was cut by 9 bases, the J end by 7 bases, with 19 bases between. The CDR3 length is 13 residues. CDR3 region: CASGVGQAGEQYF. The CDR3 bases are TGTGCCAGTGGAGTAGGGCAGGCGGGGGAGCAGTACTTC.

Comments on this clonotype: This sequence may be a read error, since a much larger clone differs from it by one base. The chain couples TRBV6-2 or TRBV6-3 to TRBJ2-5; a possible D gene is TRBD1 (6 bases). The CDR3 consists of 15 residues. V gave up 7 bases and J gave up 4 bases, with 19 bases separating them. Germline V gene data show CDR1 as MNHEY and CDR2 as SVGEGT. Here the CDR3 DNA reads TGTGCCAGCAAATCCCTCTTGTGGGGGCCAGAGACCCAGTACTTC. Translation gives CASKSLLWGPETQYF.

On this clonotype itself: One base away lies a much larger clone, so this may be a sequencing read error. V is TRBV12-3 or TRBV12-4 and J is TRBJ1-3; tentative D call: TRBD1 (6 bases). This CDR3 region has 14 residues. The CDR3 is CTSSRAGDGNTIYF. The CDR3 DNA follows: TGTACCAGCAGCCGGGCAGGGGATGGAAACACCATATATTTT.

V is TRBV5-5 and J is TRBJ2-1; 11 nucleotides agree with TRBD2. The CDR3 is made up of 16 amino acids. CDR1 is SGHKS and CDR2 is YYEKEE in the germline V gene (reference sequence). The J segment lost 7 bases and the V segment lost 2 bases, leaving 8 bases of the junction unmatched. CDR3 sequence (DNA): TGTGCCAGCAGCTTCAGTACTAGCGGGGGCATGAATGAGCAGTTCTTC. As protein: CASSFSTSGGMNEQFF. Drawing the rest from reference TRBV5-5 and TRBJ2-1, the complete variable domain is DAGVTQSPTHLIKTRGQQVTLRCSPISGHKSVSWYQQVLGQGPQFIFQYYEKEERGRGNFPDRFSARQFPNYSSELNVNALLLGDSALYLCASSFSTSGGMNEQFFGPGTRLTVL.